Presented here are 4 T cell receptor beta chains from one specimen sequenced in a study of shared clonotypes between healthy human individuals. The repertoire was sequenced with immunoSEQ multiplex PCR; TCRdb's copy has only in-frame clones and lacks some. The sample carries about 1.5 million clones, 98% recorded once. The sequencing sample was made of naive CD4+ T cells sorted from blood. Subset of the sample: CD45RA+ positively selected. The origin of the receptors is a man between 25 and 39 years old in good health.

The J gene is TRBJ2-1, the V gene TRBV5-4; D is unresolved. The V gene's germline CDR1 is SGHNT and CDR2 YYREEE (reference sequence). Trimming removed 4 bases at V and 0 bases at J, with 11 bases between. The CDR3 loop spans 15 amino acids. DNA of the CDR3: TGTGCCAGCAGCCTAACGCCGAGCTCCTACAATGAGCAGTTCTTC. This gives the protein CASSLTPSSYNEQFF.

The chain joins TRBV30 to TRBJ2-5; 11 positions agree with TRBD2. Losses at the gene ends were 3 bases for V and 2 bases for J; bases not matched to a gene: 5. CDR1 is GTSNPN, CDR2 SVGIG, per germline (reference sequence). The CDR3 contains 15 residues. This CDR3 reads CAWRTGTSGQETQYF. The CDR3 nucleotides are TGTGCCTGGAGGACCGGGACTAGCGGTCAAGAGACCCAGTACTTC.

The chain employs TRBV7-9 and TRBJ2-7; D is unclear. The germline V gene encodes CDR1 SEHNR and CDR2 FQNEAQ (reference sequence). The ends were cut back, 2 bases at V and 2 bases at J, with 10 bases in the middle. The CDR3 is 14 residues long. CDR3 DNA sequence: TGTGCCAGCAGCTTAACCGATGGCCCCTACGAGCAGTACTTC. As protein: CASSLTDGPYEQYF.

V is TRBV6-6 and J is TRBJ2-1, with 10 bases that match TRBD2. J lost 4 bases, V lost 0 bases, and 3 bases had no gene match. This CDR3 region has 16 residues. Germline V lookup: CDR1 MNHNY, CDR2 SVGAGI (reference sequence). DNA for the CDR3: TGTGCCAGCAGTTACTCGGGGACTAGCGCTTACAATGAGCAGTTCTTC. Amino acids: CASSYSGTSAYNEQFF.